This T cell receptor (beta chain) was sequenced for a study of blood T cells in healthy people across ages. The second PCR ran roughly 6 to 11 cycles with a sample-barcoded 5' primer and J-beta primers. TCRdb re-called the 5' RACE reads through MiXCR, storing one row per CDR3 protein. This repertoire shows about 290,000 distinct CDR3 sequences, roughly 26% found once; its top ten account for 29%. V lost 0 bases to trimming and J lost 4 bases; unmatched junction nucleotides: 8. Germline V CDR1 and CDR2: LGHDT, YNNKEL (reference sequence). The CDR3 is made up of 16 amino acids. Study conclusions and caveats: While age rose, TCR beta diversity per million T cells dropped in a roughly linear way. When set beside aged donors, long-lived donors presented more naive CD4+ cells and higher diversity.

About this clonotype itself: What it binds is unknown.

They isolated at least 7 million PBMCs from each sample. The material sequenced was blood. This receptor was identified in an older woman in good health. The chain employs TRBV3-1 and TRBJ1-2, with TRBD1 identical over 7 bases. The CDR3 spells CASSQEGQGDLYGYTF. The CDR3, as DNA: TGTGCCAGCAGCCAAGAAGGGCAGGGGGACCTCTATGGCTACACCTTC.